This is a list of T cell receptor beta chains from one sample in a study of blood T cell repertoires in COVID-19. Libraries were prepared by immunoSEQ multiplex PCR; TCRdb keeps only in-frame clonotypes and omits some of them. Counted here are 100,000 to 150,000 clones, 86% occurring once; the ten biggest clones make up approximately 5%. The sample comprised peripheral blood. The receptors derive from a human donor in a cohort sampled during active COVID-19. Each CDR3 is given with its conserved first and last residue. The order of the fields is V gene, J gene, CDR3 protein.

TRBV6-1	TRBJ1-4	CASSDPGEGEKLFF
TRBV24-1	TRBJ2-1	CATREPGTDEQFF
TRBV11-1	TRBJ1-1	CASSPGTNLVAFF
TRBV28	TRBJ1-2	CASSLYFGWDKIYGYTF
TRBV27	TRBJ1-1	CASSSTRVPGTEAFF
TRBV24-1	TRBJ2-7	CATDRATSYEQYF
TRBV5-1	TRBJ1-2	CASSLLGDIRGGYTF
TRBV3-1/TRBV3-2	TRBJ2-7	CASSPGQGGDIQQYF
TRBV7-9	TRBJ2-7	CASSVVSTGGNEQYF
TRBV5-1	TRBJ2-7	CASRGLPHYEQYF
TRBV19	TRBJ2-7	CASSIGTGADYEQYF
TRBV5-1	TRBJ2-1	CASSFGRVDYNEQFF
TRBV27	TRBJ2-3	CASSLIAGLPTDTQYF
TRBV3-1/TRBV3-2	TRBJ1-3	CASSQGGRGSGNTIYF
TRBV7-2	TRBJ2-7	CASLDSNIGGEQYF
TRBV18	TRBJ1-5	CASSPGQGHQPQHF
TRBV10-2	TRBJ1-1	CASSESEVGVMNTEAFF
TRBV28	TRBJ2-7	CASSKQGTDEQYF
TRBV4-3	TRBJ2-1	CASSQDRVAGDNEQFF
TRBV7-8	TRBJ2-7	CASSLQVPSSYEQYF
TRBV3-1/TRBV3-2	TRBJ1-2	CASSAGASSNYGYTF
TRBV6-2/TRBV6-3	TRBJ2-1	CASSYLREGSHEQFF
TRBV3-1/TRBV3-2	TRBJ2-7	CASSQGKVDRGRDTYEQYF
TRBV6-6	TRBJ2-1	CASSYSSGSPHEQFF
TRBV5-8	TRBJ2-6	CASSRGGSVSGANVLTF
TRBV7-9	TRBJ1-1	CASSPYMNTEAFF
TRBV11-3	TRBJ2-5	CASSFGQGRETQYF
TRBV14	TRBJ2-2	CASSHEQPLAGGPRGELFF
TRBV5-1	TRBJ2-5	CASSLVVAGPQETQYF
TRBV5-5	TRBJ2-1	CASSLATENEQFF
TRBV2	TRBJ2-1	CASSGDNTYNEQFF
TRBV30	TRBJ2-1	CAWERGPPRVEQFF
TRBV7-7	TRBJ2-1	CASSLGTSLGDEQFF
TRBV28	TRBJ2-3	CASSLSVASTDTQYF
TRBV7-9	TRBJ1-1	CASSSKDRLNTEAFF
TRBV7-3	TRBJ2-1	CASSPGTGNNEQFF
TRBV29-1	TRBJ2-3	CSGGWSAGAPDTQYF
TRBV7-9	TRBJ2-4	CAGQDSFGKNIQYF
TRBV20-1	TRBJ2-5	CSASSRGRETQYF
TRBV2	TRBJ2-7	CASSRQGPPDEQYF
TRBV4-1	TRBJ1-4	CASSQPRDRGLELFF
TRBV27	TRBJ2-3	CASSPVGRQVRTDTQYF
TRBV19	TRBJ1-5	CASSGLRQGNQPQHF
TRBV27	TRBJ2-7	CASSLSSGSSYEQYF
TRBV7-2	TRBJ1-5	CASSLAPDRDQPQHF